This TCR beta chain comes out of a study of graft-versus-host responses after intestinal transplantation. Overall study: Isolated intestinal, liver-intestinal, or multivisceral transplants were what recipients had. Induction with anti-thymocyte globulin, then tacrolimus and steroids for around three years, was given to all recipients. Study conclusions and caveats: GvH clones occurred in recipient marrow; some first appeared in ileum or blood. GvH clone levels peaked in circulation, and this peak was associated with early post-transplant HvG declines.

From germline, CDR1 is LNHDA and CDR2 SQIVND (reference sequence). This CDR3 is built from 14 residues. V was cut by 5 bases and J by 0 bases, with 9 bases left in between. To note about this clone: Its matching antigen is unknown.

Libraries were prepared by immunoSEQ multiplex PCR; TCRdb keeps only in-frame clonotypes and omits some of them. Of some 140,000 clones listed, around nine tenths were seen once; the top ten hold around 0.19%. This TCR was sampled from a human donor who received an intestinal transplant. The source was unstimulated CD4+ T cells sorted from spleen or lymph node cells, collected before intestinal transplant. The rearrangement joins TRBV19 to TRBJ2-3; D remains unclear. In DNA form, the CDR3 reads TGTGCCAGTAGTCCCTCTGGTAGCACAGATACGCAGTATTTT. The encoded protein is CASSPSGSTDTQYF.